The clone carrying this T cell receptor (beta chain) was recorded a few times. Its matching antigen is unknown. The data stem from a study of CD8 T cells in ankylosing spondylitis. Quantitative 5'-RACE with molecular barcodes produced the TCR beta libraries. TCRdb used MiXCR to reprocess the 5' RACE reads, holding one entry per CDR3 protein. The sample records 220,000 or so distinct CDR3 sequences, approximately 16% being singletons. Whole-study results and caveats: Earlier authors reported some of these motif variants in reactive arthritis synovial fluid and blood. Disease-linked clones had a CD8+ phenotype and relatively low frequency in peripheral blood. There was a TCR beta motif, made of several highly homologous variants, that appeared characteristic of ankylosing spondylitis blood.

The receptor comes from a male donor with ankylosing spondylitis. Sequenced input: blood, either unsorted or a sorted T cell fraction (not recorded which).

CDR3 sequence reads: CASSYSGRGYNEQFF. The CDR3 DNA is TGTGCCAGCAGTTACTCCGGCAGGGGGTATAATGAGCAGTTCTTC. The chain joins TRBV6-5 to TRBJ2-1, with TRBD1 identical over 7 bases. V lost 0 bases, J lost 7 bases, and 6 bases stayed unmatched. The CDR3 sequence is 15 residues long. The germline V gene has CDR1 MNHEY and CDR2 SVGAGI.